The following is a TCR beta chain sequence with its context. Its antigen is unknown. The input lacks base qualities; no much larger clone sits a single base away. The data stem from a study of T cell responses to AZD1222 COVID-19 vaccine (dated by TCRdb to the early 2020s). Background for the entire study: AZD1222 recipients with second doses at about 4 weeks or about 12 weeks were pooled, because spike-specific TCR depth and breadth did not differ between schedules. Trial participants were enrolled by age into subgroups of 18-55, 56-69 and 70-plus years, and 148, 28 and 57 TCR-sequenced participants, respectively, were included in these subgroups. A total of 230 to 250 trial participants underwent TCR sequencing, of whom roughly 210 received two doses of AZD1222 and some 25 received two doses of the MenACWY control vaccine. Study-wide conclusions, independent of this receptor: The whole spike protein was spanned by vaccine-associated CD4 TCRs, and dominant responses were seen in regions 160-218 and 743-854. Conclusions about previously exposed vaccinees were limited because only six AZD1222 recipients were SARS-CoV-2 seropositive at baseline. The 56-69-year group was small, and its depth increase did not reach significance, likely because of low power. Because no samples from the day 14 peak response were available, repertoires could be characterized only after the peak T cell response. Reportedly, close to half of the unique spike-specific TCRs recognized epitopes lying outside the regions that are mutated in the B.1.351 and B.1.1.7 variants. A significant rise in spike-specific TCR breadth and depth was observed after two AZD1222 doses relative to day 0 and relative to MenACWY recipients. Participants were mostly white British, with more females than males. The authors suggested clonal diversity may have been underestimated.

The CDR3 regions of human TCRbeta chains were analyzed by immunosequencing. The study's processing was this. Repertoire TCRs were matched against a reference library of SARS-CoV-2-specific TCRs generated with the MIRA antigen-specificity platform. Breadth was defined as the fraction of unique TCRs that were SARS-CoV-2-associated. Depth was defined as the fraction of total T cells that were SARS-CoV-2-associated. Each spike-specific TCR was assigned to its reactive spike region and to a CD4 or CD8 class using the MIRA data. Log10-transformed breadth and depth values were compared by one-way ANOVA with Sidak's multiple comparisons tests. This immuneACCESS table, as held by TCRdb, lists in-frame sequences with V and J called but not all clones. Of the missing ones, under half trace to an unresolved V gene in checked studies; the others have no known cause. The DNA gave D and trimming, while V, J and clone size come from that table. The sample table holds more than 85,000 clones, of which more than 75% were seen once. Around 2.5% of the sample goes to the ten largest clones.

What the time point label conveys for this sample: baseline before first vaccination. The vaccinee samples were drawn from two UK trials, COV001 and COV002, one of which was a single-blind randomized controlled phase 2/3 trial testing AZD1222 (ChAdOx1 nCoV-19) in healthy adults. For TCRbeta chain sequencing, PBMC samples from trial participants were taken at day 0 and at day 28 after the second dose. This specimen was peripheral blood, taken on day 0 of AZD1222 vaccination. This sequence originates from an adult in good health.

The DNA reads TGTGCCAGCAGCCCCCTTCAAGCTAGCAACGCCGAGCAGTACTTC. Its translation is CASSPLQASNAEQYF. In this chain, TRBV3-1 (or the pseudogene TRBV3-2) is recombined with TRBJ2-7; 5 matching bases give a weak D call of TRBD2. Inclusive of the bounding cysteine and phenylalanine, the CDR3 is 15 residues long. Kept here is only the CDR3 DNA, which spans 45 bases and is read in frame from base 1. CDR1 and CDR2 were assigned from the germline V gene (reference sequence) as LGHDT and YNNKEL. V and J are truncated by 4 bases and 6 bases respectively, leaving an intervening sequence of 19 bases.